The rows below give T cell receptor beta chains drawn from one sample of a study of blood T cell repertoires in COVID-19. Profiled with immunoSEQ multiplex PCR; TCRdb holds only in-frame clones, not every one. Among 55,000 or so clones listed, approximately 86% were seen once. Sequenced input: peripheral blood. All receptors derive from a man aged 40-49 years with COVID-19, enrolled during active disease. CDR3s include the opening cysteine and the closing phenylalanine or tryptophan. Fields, in order: J gene, V gene, clone size, D gene, CDR3 DNA, CDR3 protein. D genes are given only for firm matches. Clone size, where shown, is once, few, many, or a class for clones that have expanded.

j_call: TRBJ1-3; v_call: TRBV5-1; clone_size: .; d_call: .; cdr3_nt: TGCGCCAGCAGCTTAACAGGGATCTCTGGAAACACCATATATTTT; cdr3_aa: CASSLTGISGNTIYF
j_call: TRBJ2-3; v_call: TRBV11-2; clone_size: few; d_call: TRBD2; cdr3_nt: TGTGCCAGCAGCCCTGGACTAGCGGGGGGAAGAGTAGATACGCAGTATTTT; cdr3_aa: CASSPGLAGGRVDTQYF
j_call: TRBJ1-6; v_call: TRBV15; clone_size: .; d_call: TRBD1; cdr3_nt: TGTGCCACCAGCAGAGATGGGGACAGCAATTCACCCCTCCACTTT; cdr3_aa: CATSRDGDSNSPLHF
j_call: TRBJ2-2; v_call: TRBV12-5; clone_size: .; d_call: .; cdr3_nt: TGTGCTAGTGGTCCGGTTGGCGGGGAGCTGTTTTTT; cdr3_aa: CASGPVGGELFF
j_call: TRBJ2-7; v_call: TRBV5-1; clone_size: .; d_call: TRBD2; cdr3_nt: TGCGCCAGCAGCCCCGGACTAGCGGGGTTCTCCTACGAGCAGTACTTC; cdr3_aa: CASSPGLAGFSYEQYF
j_call: TRBJ1-5; v_call: TRBV4-1; clone_size: once; d_call: .; cdr3_nt: TGCGCCAGCAGCCAAGATCCGACAGTCTATCAGCCCCAGCATTTT; cdr3_aa: CASSQDPTVYQPQHF
j_call: TRBJ2-7; v_call: TRBV6-5; clone_size: .; d_call: TRBD2; cdr3_nt: TGTGCCAGCAGTTACTGGCCTAGCGGGAGTGTCGAGCAGTACTTC; cdr3_aa: CASSYWPSGSVEQYF
j_call: TRBJ1-6; v_call: TRBV30; clone_size: .; d_call: .; cdr3_nt: TGTGCCTGGAGGGCCGGCGGCTCCTATAATTCACCCCTCCACTTT; cdr3_aa: CAWRAGGSYNSPLHF
j_call: TRBJ1-3; v_call: TRBV6-6; clone_size: .; d_call: .; cdr3_nt: TGTGCCAGCAGTTACTTGTCCAGCTCTGGAAACACCATATATTTT; cdr3_aa: CASSYLSSSGNTIYF
j_call: TRBJ1-3; v_call: TRBV6-1; clone_size: .; d_call: .; cdr3_nt: TGTGCCAGCAGTGAAGCCGCTGGGGGCTTTAGAAACACCATATATTTT; cdr3_aa: CASSEAAGGFRNTIYF
j_call: TRBJ2-5; v_call: TRBV28; clone_size: .; d_call: TRBD2; cdr3_nt: TGTGCCAGCAGTAAGAGCGGGGGGGCCGAGACCCAGTACTTC; cdr3_aa: CASSKSGGAETQYF
j_call: TRBJ1-3; v_call: TRBV4-1; clone_size: .; d_call: .; cdr3_nt: TGCGCCAGCAGCCAAGATGGCCGGGGATACCGGTCAACTGGAAACACCATATATTTT; cdr3_aa: CASSQDGRGYRSTGNTIYF
j_call: TRBJ1-2; v_call: TRBV28; clone_size: once; d_call: .; cdr3_nt: TGTGCCAGCAGTTCCCCGGACACCTACTATGGCTACACCTTC; cdr3_aa: CASSSPDTYYGYTF
j_call: TRBJ1-2; v_call: TRBV11-2; clone_size: .; d_call: .; cdr3_nt: TGTGCCAGCAGCTTGGGCAGAGACTATGGCTACACCTTC; cdr3_aa: CASSLGRDYGYTF
j_call: TRBJ2-7; v_call: TRBV4-2; clone_size: few; d_call: .; cdr3_nt: TGTGCCAGCAGCCCGGAACTCGTAGGGGCCCTCTACGAGCAGTACTTC; cdr3_aa: CASSPELVGALYEQYF